The 14 T cell receptor beta chains presented below share a single source sample, sequenced in a study of tumor-infiltrating lymphocytes in primary liver carcinoma. Unsorted whole blood yielded blood RNA, and germline DNA was extracted as well. Priming with a constant-region primer yielded TCR beta cDNA from approximately 500 ng total RNA. Generation of the TCR beta libraries relied on three nested multiplex PCR rounds using slightly modified ARM-PCR. Two initial PCR rounds of around 9 cycles each paired TRBV1-TRBV30 forward primers with a C-beta reverse primer. TCRdb used MiXCR to reprocess the multiplex PCR reads, holding one entry per CDR3 protein. The sample records hundreds of thousands of distinct CDR3 sequences, about 50% being singletons. Sequencing was done on a sample of peripheral blood. The source is a woman aged 25 to 39 with primary liver carcinoma and hepatitis B virus infection.

This clonotype was seen repeatedly, ten times or more. The V gene is TRBV12-3 or TRBV12-4, the J gene TRBJ2-2, with D tentatively TRBD1 (5 bases). The CDR3 runs 16 residues. The V end was cut by 2 bases, the J end by 6 bases, with 16 bases between. As DNA, the CDR3 is TGTGCCAGCAGTTTACGGCAGGGTAGTGGGCCCGGGGAGCTGTTTTTT. Translating gives CASSLRQGSGPGELFF.

The V and J genes are TRBV12-3 or TRBV12-4 and TRBJ2-5; D is perhaps TRBD2 (6 bases). V was cut by 5 bases and J by 3 bases, with 16 bases left in between. The CDR3 extends over 15 amino acids. CDR3 coding DNA: TGTGCCAGCAGTCCGCTAGCCGGGAGCGAAGAGACCCAGTACTTC. Residues: CASSPLAGSEETQYF.

Points on this clonotype: The germline gene is not matched at one end of the junction; a read error may be the cause. This rearrangement joins TRBV11-1 to TRBJ2-1; D gene uncertain. Per germline, CDR1 SGHAT and CDR2 FQDESV (reference sequence). The CDR3 consists of 13 residues. CDR3 region: CASSTRDLSEQLF. CDR3 coding DNA: TGTGCCAGCAGCACCCGAGATCTCAGCGAGCAGCTCTTC. Full variable domain (rest looked up from reference TRBV11-1 and TRBJ2-1): EAEVAQSPRYKITEKSQAVAFWCDPISGHATLYWYRQILGQGPELLVQFQDESVVDDSQLPKDRFSAERLKGVDSTLKIQPAELGDSAMYLCASSTRDLSEQLFGPGTRLTVL.

Concerning this clonotype itself: One base away lies a much larger clone, so this may be a sequencing read error. The chain combines TRBV4-2 with TRBJ2-1; weak D call: TRBD2 (5 bases). Germline V gene data show CDR1 as LGHNA and CDR2 as YNFKEQ. Trimming left V 3 bases short and J 8 bases short, with 23 bases between. This CDR3 has 17 residues. The DNA of the CDR3 is TGTGCCAGCAGCCATCATATTGGGGAGCTGGAGTGGGATGAGCAGTTCTTC. Its translation: CASSHHIGELEWDEQFF.

V and J are TRBV11-2 and TRBJ2-3, with D perhaps matching TRBD1 (6 bases). The CDR3 consists of 15 residues. Trimming removed 4 bases at V and 2 bases at J, with 13 bases between. Per germline, CDR1 SGHAT and CDR2 FQNNGV. The chain's CDR3 is CASSCSGQHTDTQYF. The CDR3 nucleotides read TGTGCCAGCAGCTGTTCCGGACAGCACACAGATACGCAGTATTTT.

As regards this clonotype: At one boundary the junction diverges from the germline segment, which might be a read error. The genes are TRBV18 and TRBJ2-7, with 13 bases that match TRBD2. The CDR3 sequence is 15 residues long. CDR1 is KGHSH, CDR2 LQKENI, per germline. Here the CDR3 DNA reads TGTGCCAGCTCACCTAGAGGACTAGCGGGGGACGAGCAGTGCTTC. Translated, it gives CASSPRGLAGDEQCF.

J is TRBJ1-1 and V is TRBV29-1; D is ambiguous. The V gene lost 6 bases and the J gene lost 5 bases, with 16 bases spanning the gap. The germline CDR1 and CDR2 sequences are SQVTM and ANQGSEA. The CDR3 is made up of 13 amino acids. CDR3 in amino acids: CSVGPGRGTEAFF. The CDR3 DNA sequence: TGCAGCGTCGGCCCCGGGAGAGGGACTGAAGCTTTCTTT.

The J gene is TRBJ2-2, the V gene TRBV4-3, with 13 bases identical to TRBD2. V shed 5 bases, J shed 0 bases, and the junction held 9 bases outside the gene matches. The germline CDR1 and CDR2 sequences are LGHNA and YSLEER. The CDR3 runs to 19 residues. In DNA, the CDR3 is TGCGCCAGCAGCGTACTAGCGGGAGGGTTCCGTTCGAACACCGGGGAGCTGTTTTTT. Protein sequence: CASSVLAGGFRSNTGELFF.

As to this clonotype: One junction end disagrees with the germline gene, perhaps due to a read error. The rearrangement joins TRBV29-1 to TRBJ2-1; 12 bases map to TRBD2. Germline values: CDR1 SQVTM, CDR2 ANQGSEA. The CDR3 consists of 18 residues. The CDR3 DNA reads TGCACCGTTGATTTACGCGGACTAGCGGGGAGCTCCTATAATGAGCAGTTCTTC. Amino acid sequence: CTVDLRGLAGSSYNEQFF.

The gene calls are TRBV7-9 and TRBJ2-3; the match to TRBD2 covers 7 bases. V lost 3 bases and J lost 6; bases outside the gene matches: 6. The CDR3 contains 14 residues. CDR1 is SEHNR, CDR2 FQNEAQ, per germline (reference sequence). The CDR3 bases are TGTGCCAGCAGCTTGCTAGCGGCGTCGGATACGCAGTATTTT. Translating gives CASSLLAASDTQYF. The variable domain in full, completed from reference TRBV7-9 and TRBJ2-3, reads DTGVSQNPRHKITKRGQNVTFRCDPISEHNRLYWYRQTLGQGPEFLTYFQNEAQLEKSRLLSDRFSAERPKGSFSTLEIQRTEQGDSAMYLCASSLLAASDTQYFGPGTRLTVL.

Of note for this clonotype: The junction departs from the called germline gene at one end, perhaps through a read error. V gene TRBV4-2 combines with J gene TRBJ2-5; 8 nucleotides agree with TRBD2. This CDR3 spans 16 amino acids. The germline CDR1 and CDR2 sequences are LGHNA and YNFKEQ. CDR3 DNA: TGTGCCAACAGCCCCTCTGGTGCGGGAGGTAAAGAGACCCAGTACTTC. Its translation is CANSPSGAGGKETQYF.

Of note for this clonotype: Since a much larger clone is just one base distant, this may be a read error. J is TRBJ2-7 and V is TRBV6-1; a possible D gene is TRBD1 (5 bases). CDR3 length equals 14 residues. Germline values: CDR1 MNHNS, CDR2 SASEGT. The CDR3 DNA follows: TGTGCCGGCAGTACGAGCCGACAGTCCTACGAGCAGTACTTC. This encodes CAGSTSRQSYEQYF.

This clonotype was observed at least ten times. This chain connects TRBV11-2 to TRBJ2-7; D ambiguous. Deletions cut 3 bases from V and 4 bases from J, with 13 bases between. The length of the CDR3 is 14 residues. Germline CDR1 SGHAT, CDR2 FQNNGV. CDR3 sequence (DNA): TGTGCCAGCAGCTTCCCCCAACCACCGTACGAGCAGTACTTC. Its translation: CASSFPQPPYEQYF.

Concerning this clonotype itself: A read error may explain this, as a much larger clone is one base away. This chain links TRBV6-1 with TRBJ1-1, with TRBD1 as a possible D gene (5 bases). Trimming took 7 bases from V and 3 from J, leaving 12 bases between them. Germline values: CDR1 MNHNS, CDR2 SASEGT. CDR3 length equals 13 residues. The CDR3 loop is CASNVRVDTEAFF. DNA of the CDR3: TGTGCCAGCAATGTCAGGGTGGACACTGAAGCTTTCTTT.